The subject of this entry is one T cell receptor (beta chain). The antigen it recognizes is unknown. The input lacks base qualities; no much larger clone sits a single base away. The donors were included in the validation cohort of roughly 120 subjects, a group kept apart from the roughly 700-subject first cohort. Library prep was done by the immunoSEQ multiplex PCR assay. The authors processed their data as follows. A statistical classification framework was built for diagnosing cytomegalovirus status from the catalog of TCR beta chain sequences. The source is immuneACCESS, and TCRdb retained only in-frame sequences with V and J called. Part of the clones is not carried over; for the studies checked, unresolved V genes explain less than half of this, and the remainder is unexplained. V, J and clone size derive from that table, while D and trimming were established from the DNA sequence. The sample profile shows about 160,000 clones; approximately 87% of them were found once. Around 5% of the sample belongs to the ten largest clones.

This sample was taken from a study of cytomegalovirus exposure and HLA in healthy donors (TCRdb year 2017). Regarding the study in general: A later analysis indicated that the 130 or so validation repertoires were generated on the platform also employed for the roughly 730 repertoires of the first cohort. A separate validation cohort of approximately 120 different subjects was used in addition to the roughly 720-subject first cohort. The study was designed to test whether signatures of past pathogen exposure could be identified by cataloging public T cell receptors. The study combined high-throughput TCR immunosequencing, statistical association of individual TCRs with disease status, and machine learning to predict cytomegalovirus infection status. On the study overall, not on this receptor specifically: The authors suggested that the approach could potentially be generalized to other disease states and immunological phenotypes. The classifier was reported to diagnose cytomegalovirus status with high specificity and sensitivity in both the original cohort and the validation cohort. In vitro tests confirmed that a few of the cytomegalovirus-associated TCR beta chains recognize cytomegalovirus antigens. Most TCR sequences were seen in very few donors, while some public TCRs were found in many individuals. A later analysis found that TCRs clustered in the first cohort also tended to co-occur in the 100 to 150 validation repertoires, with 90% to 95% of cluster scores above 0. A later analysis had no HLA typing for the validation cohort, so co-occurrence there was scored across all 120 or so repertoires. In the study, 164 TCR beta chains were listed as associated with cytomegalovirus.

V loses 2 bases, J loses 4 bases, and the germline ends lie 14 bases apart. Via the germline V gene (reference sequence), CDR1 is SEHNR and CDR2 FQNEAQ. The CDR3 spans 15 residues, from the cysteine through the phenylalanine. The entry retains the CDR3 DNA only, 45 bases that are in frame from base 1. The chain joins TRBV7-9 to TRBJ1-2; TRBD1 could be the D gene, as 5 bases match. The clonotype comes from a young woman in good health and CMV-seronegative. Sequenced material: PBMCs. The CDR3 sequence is CASSLSAGEGYGYTF. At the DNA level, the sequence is TGTGCCAGCAGCTTAAGCGCGGGGGAAGGCTATGGCTACACCTTC.